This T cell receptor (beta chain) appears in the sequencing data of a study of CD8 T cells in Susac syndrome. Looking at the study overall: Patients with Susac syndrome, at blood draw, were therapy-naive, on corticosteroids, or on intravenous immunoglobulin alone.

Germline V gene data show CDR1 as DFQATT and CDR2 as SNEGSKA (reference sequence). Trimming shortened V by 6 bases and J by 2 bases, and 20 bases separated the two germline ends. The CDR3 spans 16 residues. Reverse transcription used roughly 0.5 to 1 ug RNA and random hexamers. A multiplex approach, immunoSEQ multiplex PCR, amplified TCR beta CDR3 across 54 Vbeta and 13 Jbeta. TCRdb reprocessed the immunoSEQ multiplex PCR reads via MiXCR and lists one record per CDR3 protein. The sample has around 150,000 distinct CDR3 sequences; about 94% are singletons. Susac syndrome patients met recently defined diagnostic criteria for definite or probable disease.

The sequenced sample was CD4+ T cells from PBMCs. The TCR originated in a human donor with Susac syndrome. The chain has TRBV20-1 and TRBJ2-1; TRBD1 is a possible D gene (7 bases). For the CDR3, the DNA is TGCAGTGCAACGTCAGGGGGGCTTCTCACCTACAATGAGCAGTTCTTC. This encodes CSATSGGLLTYNEQFF.